Included here is one T cell receptor beta chain sequence, with context. This clonotype was found many times. The antigen it recognizes is unknown. Base qualities are missing; no much larger clone stands one base away. The data belong to a study of identical twins listed by TCRdb under 2016. For the study in its entirety: The study deep-sequenced TCR alpha and beta repertoires from monozygotic twins, unrelated adults of various ages and cord blood to test whether fetal clonotypes persist. To rule out contamination, the twin experiments were replicated at different times with different library preparation protocols. Here is what the overall study found, with its caveats: Fewer insertions were carried by abundant cord blood beta clonotypes; a weaker similar trend was observed in young adult naive repertoires, while no such trend was observed in memory repertoires. Because the same donors could not be followed over many years, the conclusions relied on cross-sectional statistical analysis. Invariant T cells such as MAIT and iNKT could partly confound zero-insertion analyses, although diverse VJ usage argued against such confounding for most clonotypes. In beta out-of-frame sequences, excess twin sharing was weaker, because having fewer shared sequences lowered the signal-to-noise ratio. Compared with coincidental sharing between unrelated individuals, out-of-frame TCR alpha sequences shared between twins had an excess of sequences with low generation probability. In monozygotic twins, recombination models systematically underestimated out-of-frame TCR alpha sharing, but the models matched the sharing seen between unrelated individuals.

The CDR3 has 16 amino acids, counting the end cysteine and phenylalanine. CDR3 DNA is the only sequence kept; it has 48 bases, read in frame from the first base. Compared with germline, V lacks 0 bases and J lacks 6 bases; bases without a gene match: 9. From the germline V gene, CDR1 is SGHRS and CDR2 is YFSETQ. Every donor in the study was a healthy Caucasian. The twin cohort comprised three pairs of female monozygotic twins, all aged roughly 18 to 30 years. CD4+ and CD8+ T cell populations were isolated with positive isolation kits from Invitrogen. The library was made by 5' RACE. The sequencing machine was an Illumina HiSeq 2000. A universal primer binding site was added through template switching, and the final cDNA carried a unique molecular identifier so that TCR cDNA molecules could be counted accurately. Specific primers in the conserved constant-segment region were used to synthesize first-strand cDNA for the TCR alpha and beta chains. To control for contamination, every cDNA library was double barcoded, receiving both a SMART-Mk sample barcode and Illumina barcodes. Two successive PCR steps introduced TruSeq adapter sequences along with Illumina sample barcodes. Sequencing of the TCR alpha and beta cDNA libraries was done on the Illumina HiSeq platform using custom primers. As for how the authors treated the data: Raw reads were processed with MiGEC to extract unique molecular identifiers, and MiXCR was used to determine CDR3 positions. For each individual, recombination models were inferred using an EM algorithm with the repgenHMM and IGoR tools. The analysis of shared clonotypes was done with the tcR package in R, with sharing normalized by the product of cloneset sizes. To study raw recombination without the effects of thymic and clonal selection, out-of-frame nonproductive sequences were analyzed. Using fastp trimming at Q25 and MiXCR clonotype assembly, TCRdb reanalyzed the public sequencing data and kept in-frame beta chains. Rows merge per CDR3 protein into single entries with the most common DNA and genes. The V and J calls shown here were made by TCRdb, not taken from the authors' results. The sample table lists approximately 350,000 distinct CDR3 sequences, 10% to 15% of them with a count of one. Clones ranked in the top ten supply more than 6% of the sample.

These data were also filed under a second study, of yellow fever vaccine responses in identical twins. Drawing on the second study: The authors reported that the T cell response to vaccination in identical twins appeared partly convergent and partly personalized. The study precisely tracked vaccine-responding T cell clones in identical twins.

Sequences were obtained from CD8+ T cells sorted from blood. The clonotype comes from a woman under 30 in good health. The chain couples TRBV5-1 to TRBJ2-1, with 7 bases aligning to TRBD1. The CDR3: CASSLGAGTVVNEQFF. The DNA sequence is TGCGCCAGCAGCTTGGGGGCCGGGACAGTAGTCAATGAGCAGTTCTTC.